This record concerns one T cell receptor (beta chain) sequence. Its target is not known. Assay used: immunoSEQ multiplex PCR; TCRdb lists only in-frame clones, some missing. The sample includes 120,000 or so clones, more than 70% seen only once; the top ten take about 16%. The sample comes from a study of T cell responses to AZD1222 COVID-19 vaccine. Germline CDR1 is SGHDT and CDR2 is YYEEEE. With V trimmed by 3 bases and J by 7 bases, 1 base remained unmatched. This CDR3 is built from 13 residues. Findings and caveats of the study: Spike-specific TCR breadth rose after two AZD1222 doses, and depth rose as well. Seropositive status at baseline applied to only five to seven AZD1222 recipients. Among the donors, most were white British and more were female, and clonal diversity was possibly underestimated.

The clonotype comes from an adult who received the AZD1222 COVID-19 vaccine. The sample in question was peripheral blood, obtained 28 days after the second AZD1222 dose. The chain has TRBV5-6 and TRBJ1-6, with TRBD1 matching 7 bases. CDR3 residues: CASSWGQNSPLHF. CDR3 DNA sequence: TGTGCCAGCAGCTGGGGACAGAATTCACCCCTCCACTTT. The full variable domain, rest sourced from reference TRBV5-6 and TRBJ1-6, is DAGVTQSPTHLIKTRGQQVTLRCSPKSGHDTVSWYQQALGQGPQFIFQYYEEEERQRGNFPDRFSGHQFPNYSSELNVNALLLGDSALYLCASSWGQNSPLHFGNGTRLTVT.